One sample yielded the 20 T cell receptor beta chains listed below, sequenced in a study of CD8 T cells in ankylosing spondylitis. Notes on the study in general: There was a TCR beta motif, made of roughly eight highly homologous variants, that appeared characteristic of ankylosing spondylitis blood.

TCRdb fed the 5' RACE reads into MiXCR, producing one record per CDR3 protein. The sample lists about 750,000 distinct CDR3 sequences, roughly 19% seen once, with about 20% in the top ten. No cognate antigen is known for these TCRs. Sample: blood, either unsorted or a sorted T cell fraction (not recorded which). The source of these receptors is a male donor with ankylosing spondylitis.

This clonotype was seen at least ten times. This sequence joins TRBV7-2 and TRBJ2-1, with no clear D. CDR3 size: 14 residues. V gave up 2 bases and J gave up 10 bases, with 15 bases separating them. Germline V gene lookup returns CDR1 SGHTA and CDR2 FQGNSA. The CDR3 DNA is TGTGCCAGCAGCTTAAAGATTGGATTCACAGAGCAGTTCTTC. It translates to CASSLKIGFTEQFF.

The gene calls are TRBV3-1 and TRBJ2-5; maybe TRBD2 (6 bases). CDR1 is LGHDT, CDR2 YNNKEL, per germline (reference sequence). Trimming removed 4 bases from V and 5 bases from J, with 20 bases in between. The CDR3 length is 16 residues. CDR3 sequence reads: CASSPYRDSSVETQYF. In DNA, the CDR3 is TGTGCCAGCAGCCCCTATCGGGACTCCTCCGTGGAGACCCAGTACTTC.

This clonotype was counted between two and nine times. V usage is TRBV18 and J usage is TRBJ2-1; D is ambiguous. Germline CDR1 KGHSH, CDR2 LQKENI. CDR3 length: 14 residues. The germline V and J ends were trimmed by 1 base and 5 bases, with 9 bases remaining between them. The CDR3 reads CASSPLTTDNEQFF. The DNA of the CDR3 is TGTGCCAGCTCACCACTCACGACCGACAATGAGCAGTTCTTC.

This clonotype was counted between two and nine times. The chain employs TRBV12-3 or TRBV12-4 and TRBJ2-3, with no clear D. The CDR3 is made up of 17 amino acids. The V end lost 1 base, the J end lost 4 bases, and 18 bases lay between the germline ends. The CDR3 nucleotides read TGTGCCAGCAGTTTAGAAGGTATCACTCCGAGGCCAGATACGCAGTATTTT. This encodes CASSLEGITPRPDTQYF.

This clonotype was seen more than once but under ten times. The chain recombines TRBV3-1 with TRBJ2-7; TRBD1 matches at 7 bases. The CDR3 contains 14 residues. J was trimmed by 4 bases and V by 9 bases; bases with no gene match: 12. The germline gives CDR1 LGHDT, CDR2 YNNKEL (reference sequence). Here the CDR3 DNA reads TGTGCCAGGGGGTTGAGGGGGCGCTTGTACGAGCAGTACTTC. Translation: CARGLRGRLYEQYF.

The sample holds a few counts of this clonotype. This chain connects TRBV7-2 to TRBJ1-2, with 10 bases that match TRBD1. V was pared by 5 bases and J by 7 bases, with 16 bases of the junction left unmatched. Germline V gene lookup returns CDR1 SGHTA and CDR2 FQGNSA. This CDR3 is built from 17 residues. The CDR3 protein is CASSRLAPRTGGTGYTF. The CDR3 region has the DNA TGTGCCAGCAGCCGCCTGGCCCCGAGGACAGGGGGAACTGGCTACACCTTC.

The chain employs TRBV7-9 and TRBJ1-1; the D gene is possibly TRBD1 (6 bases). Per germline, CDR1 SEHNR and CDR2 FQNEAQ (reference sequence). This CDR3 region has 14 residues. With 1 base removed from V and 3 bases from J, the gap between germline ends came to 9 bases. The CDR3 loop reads CASSLVDRHTEAFF. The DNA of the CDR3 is TGTGCCAGCAGCTTAGTTGACAGGCACACTGAAGCTTTCTTT.

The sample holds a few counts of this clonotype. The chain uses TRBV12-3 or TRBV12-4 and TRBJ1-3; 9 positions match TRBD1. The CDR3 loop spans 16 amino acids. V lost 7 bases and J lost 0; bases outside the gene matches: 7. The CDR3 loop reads CASNRDRESSGNTIYF. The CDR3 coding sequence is TGTGCCAGCAATCGGGACAGGGAAAGCTCTGGAAACACCATATATTTT.

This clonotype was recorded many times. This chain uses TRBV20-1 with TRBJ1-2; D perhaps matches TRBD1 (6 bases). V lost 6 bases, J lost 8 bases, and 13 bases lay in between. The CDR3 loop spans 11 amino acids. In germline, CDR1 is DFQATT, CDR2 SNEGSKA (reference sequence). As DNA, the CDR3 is TGCAGTGCAGGGACATACGGAGGCTACACCTTC. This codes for CSAGTYGGYTF.

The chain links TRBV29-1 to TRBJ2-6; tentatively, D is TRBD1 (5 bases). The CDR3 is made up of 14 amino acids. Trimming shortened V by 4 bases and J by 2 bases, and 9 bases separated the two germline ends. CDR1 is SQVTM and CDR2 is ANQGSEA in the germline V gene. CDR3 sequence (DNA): TGCAGCGTTGGGGGCGCCCCTGGGGCCAACGTCCTGACTTTC. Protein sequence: CSVGGAPGANVLTF.

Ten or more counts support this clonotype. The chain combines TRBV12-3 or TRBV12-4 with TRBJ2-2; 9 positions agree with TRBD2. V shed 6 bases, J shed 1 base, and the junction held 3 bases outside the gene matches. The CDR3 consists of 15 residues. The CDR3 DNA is TGTGCCAGCAGGGATAGCGGGGGGAACACCGGGGAGCTGTTTTTT. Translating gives CASRDSGGNTGELFF.

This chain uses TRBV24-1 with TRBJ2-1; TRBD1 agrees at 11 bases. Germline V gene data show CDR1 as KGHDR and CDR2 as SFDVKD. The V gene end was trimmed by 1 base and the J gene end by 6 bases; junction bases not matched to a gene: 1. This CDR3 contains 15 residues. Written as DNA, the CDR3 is TGTGCCACCAGTGATTTAGGGACAGGGGGCAATGAGCAGTTCTTC. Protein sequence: CATSDLGTGGNEQFF.

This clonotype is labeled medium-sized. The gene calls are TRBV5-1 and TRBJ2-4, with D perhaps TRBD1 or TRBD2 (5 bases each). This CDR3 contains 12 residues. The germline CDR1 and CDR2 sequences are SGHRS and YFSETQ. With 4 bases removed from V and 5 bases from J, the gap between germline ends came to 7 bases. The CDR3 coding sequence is TGCGCCAGCAGCGGGGACGAAAACATTCAGTACTTC. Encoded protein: CASSGDENIQYF.

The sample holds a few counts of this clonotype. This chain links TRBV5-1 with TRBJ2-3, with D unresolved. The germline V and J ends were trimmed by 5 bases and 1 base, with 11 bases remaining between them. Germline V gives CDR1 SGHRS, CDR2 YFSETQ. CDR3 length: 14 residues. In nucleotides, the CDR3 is TGCGCCAGCAGACCGACCGGCGGCACAGATACGCAGTATTTT. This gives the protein CASRPTGGTDTQYF.

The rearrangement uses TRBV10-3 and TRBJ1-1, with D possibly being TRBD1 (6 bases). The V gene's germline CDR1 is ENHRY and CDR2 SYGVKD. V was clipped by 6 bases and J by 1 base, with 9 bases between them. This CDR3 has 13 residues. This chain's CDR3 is CAISEQGNTEAFF. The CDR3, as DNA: TGTGCCATCAGCGAACAGGGGAACACTGAAGCTTTCTTT.

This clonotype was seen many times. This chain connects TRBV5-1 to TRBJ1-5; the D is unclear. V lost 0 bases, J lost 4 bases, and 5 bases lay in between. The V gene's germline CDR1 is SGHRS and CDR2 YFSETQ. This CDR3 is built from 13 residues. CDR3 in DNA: TGCGCCAGCAGCTTGGCTACGAATCAGCCCCAGCATTTT. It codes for CASSLATNQPQHF.

In DNA form, the CDR3 reads TGCAGTGCGGCGGGACGGCGGGAGCGCTTTGGCTACACCTTC. This gives the protein CSAAGRRERFGYTF. The chain couples TRBV20-1 to TRBJ1-2, with D perhaps matching TRBD1 (5 bases). V shed 6 bases and J shed 7 bases, with 21 bases lying between them. The germline CDR1 and CDR2 sequences are DFQATT and SNEGSKA (reference sequence). The CDR3 runs to 14 residues.

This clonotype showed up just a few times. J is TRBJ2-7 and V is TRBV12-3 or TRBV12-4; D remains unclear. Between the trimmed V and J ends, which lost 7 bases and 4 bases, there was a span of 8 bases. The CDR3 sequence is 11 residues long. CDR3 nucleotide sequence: TGTGCCAGCACGTCCAGGTACGAGCAGTACTTC. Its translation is CASTSRYEQYF.

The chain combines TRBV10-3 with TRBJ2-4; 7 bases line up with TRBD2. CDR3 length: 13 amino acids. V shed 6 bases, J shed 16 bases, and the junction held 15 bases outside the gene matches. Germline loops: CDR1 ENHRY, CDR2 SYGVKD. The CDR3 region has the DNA TGTGCCATCAGCCGGGAGGCGGGAGAGAGTCAATACTTC. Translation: CAISREAGESQYF.

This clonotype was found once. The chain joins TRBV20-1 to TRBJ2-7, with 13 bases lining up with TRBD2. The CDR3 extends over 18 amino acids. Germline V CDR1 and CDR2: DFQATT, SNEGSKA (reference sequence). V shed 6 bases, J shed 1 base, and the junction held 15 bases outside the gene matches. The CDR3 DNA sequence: TGCAGTGCCCGGACCTGGACTAGCGGGGGAATCACTTCCTACGAGCAGTACTTC. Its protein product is CSARTWTSGGITSYEQYF.